The present entry profiles one TCR beta chain with its context. Its antigen is undetermined. The table came from immunoSEQ multiplex PCR; TCRdb's copy has only in-frame clones and leaves some out. This table holds about 24,000 clones, about 95% found once. The entry originates in a study of T cells in tuberculosis. The wider study: CD1B tetramers identified T cells specific for mycobacterial lipid GMM.

Findings of the study overall: Selection depended on which cryopreserved specimens were available. The TCR-beta difference was not significant; alpha differences partly reflected length. Active tuberculosis alpha repertoires lay closer to GMM-specific TCRs than controls'.

The receptor comes from a donor aged 10-29 years with latent tuberculosis or without tuberculosis infection. The specimen was PBMCs.

The CDR3 protein is CASSVTGTRLADYNEQFF. For the CDR3, the DNA is TGTGCCAGCAGCGTGACAGGGACACGACTAGCGGATTACAATGAGCAGTTCTTC. The genes are TRBV9 and TRBJ2-1, with 9 bases identical to TRBD2. Trimming removed 2 bases from V and 4 bases from J; junction bases left unmatched: 13. The germline V gene has CDR1 SGDLS and CDR2 YYNGEE. The length of the CDR3 is 18 residues. Complete variable domain (other parts from reference TRBV9 and TRBJ2-1): DSGVTQTPKHLITATGQRVTLRCSPRSGDLSVYWYQQSLDQGLQFLIQYYNGEERAKGNILERFSAQQFPDLHSELNLSSLELGDSALYFCASSVTGTRLADYNEQFFGPGTRLTVL.